This entry describes one T cell receptor (beta chain). The antigen is undetermined. This entry comes from a study of identical twins. Study observations and caveats: Twins shared out-of-frame alpha sequences with excess low generation probability. The study drew conclusions from cross-sectional statistical analysis, not from following the same donors.

Per germline, CDR1 LGHDT and CDR2 YNNKEL (reference sequence). This CDR3 is 18 amino acids long. J was trimmed by 3 bases and V by 4 bases; bases with no gene match: 8. Unique molecular identifiers were present on the cDNA, which also gained a universal primer site by template switching. TCRdb re-derived calls from the 5' RACE reads in MiXCR, one entry per CDR3 protein. The sample includes hundreds of thousands of distinct CDR3 sequences, around 7% of them seen just once. These data also formed part of another study, on yellow fever vaccine responses in identical twins. As reported in that work: Reportedly, twins showed a vaccine T cell response that looked partly convergent and partly personalized.

This TCR came from a woman in her late teens or twenties in good health. The genes are TRBV3-1 and TRBJ2-4; 14 nucleotides align to TRBD2. The sequencing sample was made of memory (CD45RO+) T cells sorted from blood. CDR3 in amino acids: CASSLGTSGSTGKNIQYF. The CDR3 DNA reads TGTGCCAGCAGCCTTGGGACTAGCGGGAGCACGGGCAAAAACATTCAGTACTTC.